The source of this T cell receptor (beta chain) is a study of blood T cell repertoires in COVID-19. CDR1 and CDR2 (germline): MDHEN, SYDVKM. V was pared by 3 bases and J by 8 bases, with 16 bases of the junction left unmatched. The length of the CDR3 is 17 residues. Generated by immunoSEQ multiplex PCR, the TCRdb table keeps only in-frame clones and is missing some. Counted here are under 80,000 clones, 80% to 90% occurring once; the ten biggest clones make up 4.4%. The chain joins TRBV28 to TRBJ2-1, with 7 nucleotides matching TRBD2. Sequencing was performed on peripheral blood. The receptor's source is a man between 45 and 60 years old with active COVID-19. This CDR3 is CASSLLRRRERLYEQFF. Here the CDR3 DNA reads TGTGCCAGCAGTTTGTTACGAAGGCGGGAGCGGTTATATGAGCAGTTCTTC. Using reference TRBV28 and TRBJ2-1 for the parts outside the CDR3, the full variable domain is DVKVTQSSRYLVKRTGEKVFLECVQDMDHENMFWYRQDPGLGLRLIYFSYDVKMKEKGDIPEGYSVSREKKERFSLILESASTNQTSMYLCASSLLRRRERLYEQFFGPGTRLTVL.